The rows below give T cell receptor beta chains drawn from one sample of a study of glioma-infiltrating T cells. TCRdb reprocessed the multiplex PCR reads via MiXCR and lists one record per CDR3 protein. Among 300,000 to 400,000 distinct CDR3 sequences, less than 50% were seen once, and the ten largest hold around 12%. Input material: glioma tissue, nonneoplastic brain tissue, or PBMCs (not recorded which). These receptors came from a human donor with low-grade glioma or glioblastoma, undergoing nonglioma brain surgery, or in good health (not recorded which). Both conserved end residues are part of each CDR3. A D gene is named only where the DNA matches it firmly. Some rows mark clone size as missing; the rest say once, few, many or name a class of expanded clone.

abundance,len,j_gene,d_gene,v_gene,CDR3nt,CDR3aa
NA,12,TRBJ2-1,NA,TRBV5-6,TGTGCCAGCAGCTATGGACACCATGAGCAGTTCTTC,CASSYGHHEQFF
few,14,TRBJ1-4,TRBD1,TRBV20-1,TGCAGTGCTAGAACTCGGACAGGGAGTGAAAAACTGTTTTTT,CSARTRTGSEKLFF
few,16,TRBJ2-5,TRBD2,TRBV7-2,TGTGCCAGCAGCTCCCTGACTAGCGGGGTTTTAGAGACCCAGTACTTC,CASSSLTSGVLETQYF
NA,13,TRBJ1-6,NA,TRBV7-2,TGTGCCAGCACGAGCTCCTATAATTCACCCCTCCACTTT,CASTSSYNSPLHF
many,16,TRBJ2-3,NA,TRBV27,TGTGCCAGCACCACCAATGTAGGAGGAGGCACAGATACGCAGTATTTT,CASTTNVGGGTDTQYF
many,15,TRBJ2-1,NA,TRBV15,TGTGCCACCACTTCCATGGGACAATCCTACAATGAGCAGTTCTTC,CATTSMGQSYNEQFF
NA,15,TRBJ2-7,NA,TRBV19,TGTGCCAGTAGTATATTCGCCGGGCTATCAGGCGAGCAGTACTTC,CASSIFAGLSGEQYF
NA,13,TRBJ1-1,NA,TRBV5-4,TGTGCCAGCATCGGACAAGAGAACACTGAAGCTTTCTTT,CASIGQENTEAFF
few,13,TRBJ2-5,NA,TRBV25-1,TGTGCCAGCAGTGAACAGGGGCAAGAGACCCAGTACTTC,CASSEQGQETQYF
many,13,TRBJ2-7,NA,TRBV27,TGTGCCAGCAGTCCAGGCGTATCATACGAGCAGTACTTC,CASSPGVSYEQYF
NA,16,TRBJ2-7,TRBD2,TRBV25-1,TGTGCCAGCAGTGAATATAGACTAGCGGGAGGGGGTGAGCAGTACTTC,CASSEYRLAGGGEQYF
once,14,TRBJ2-7,NA,TRBV12-3/TRBV12-4,TGTGCCAGCAGTGGGACGTCAAGCTCCTACGAGCAGTACTTC,CASSGTSSSYEQYF
many,15,TRBJ2-1,TRBD1,TRBV28,TGTGCCAGCAGCTCGGGACAGGGGGCCGGGAATGAGCAGTTCTTC,CASSSGQGAGNEQFF
NA,15,TRBJ2-3,TRBD1,TRBV19,TGTGCCAGTAGTCCTCGGACAGGGTCTTGGGATACGCAGTATTTT,CASSPRTGSWDTQYF
many,14,TRBJ1-5,NA,TRBV20-1,TGCAGTGCTAGACAGACTTATAGCAATCAGCCCCAGCATTTT,CSARQTYSNQPQHF
NA,15,TRBJ1-5,NA,TRBV12-3/TRBV12-4,TGTGCCAGCAGTTTCCGCGGGACGGAAAATCAGCCCCAGCATTTT,CASSFRGTENQPQHF
few,14,TRBJ2-7,NA,TRBV12-3/TRBV12-4,TGTGCCAGCAGTTTCGTCACAGGAGGCTTCGAGCAGTACTTC,CASSFVTGGFEQYF
NA,14,TRBJ2-1,NA,TRBV4-1,TGCGCCAGCAGCCAAGATGACATGGACGGGGCGCAGTTCTTC,CASSQDDMDGAQFF
many,14,TRBJ2-7,TRBD2,TRBV6-1,TGTGCCAGCAGCCCGACTAGCGCATCCTACGAGCAGTACTTC,CASSPTSASYEQYF
NA,13,TRBJ2-5,TRBD2,TRBV18,TGTGCCGGCTCCCCTAGCGGGAAAGAGACCCAGTACTTC,CAGSPSGKETQYF
medium-sized,16,TRBJ2-1,NA,TRBV6-2/TRBV6-3,TGTGCCAGCAGGTTAACGGGGGGCTCTTTCTACAATGAGCAGTTCTTC,CASRLTGGSFYNEQFF
many,10,TRBJ2-7,NA,TRBV20-1,TGCAGTGCCGCCCCCTACGAGCAGTACTTC,CSAAPYEQYF
NA,15,TRBJ2-4,NA,TRBV5-4,TGTGCCAGCAGCTTCTGGGGGCTAGCCAAAAACATTCAGTACTTC,CASSFWGLAKNIQYF
many,20,TRBJ1-5,TRBD1,TRBV6-1,TGTGCCAGCAGTGAAAGAGAAACCGGGACAGGGGTGTATAGCAATCAGCCCCAGCATTTT,CASSERETGTGVYSNQPQHF
NA,16,TRBJ2-3,TRBD2,TRBV19,TGTGCCAGTAGTCCTCGGACTAGTGCGGGACTTGGTACGCAGTATTTT,CASSPRTSAGLGTQYF
once,15,TRBJ2-7,TRBD1,TRBV4-2,TGTGCCAGCAGCCCCACGGGACAGCCCTCCTACGAGCAGTACTTC,CASSPTGQPSYEQYF
few,14,TRBJ2-7,TRBD1,TRBV28,TGTGCCAGCAGTTACACCGGGACAGGGGGCGAGCAGTACTTC,CASSYTGTGGEQYF
few,16,TRBJ2-7,TRBD2,TRBV28,TGTGCCAGCAGTTTCCCTAGCGGGATCCTCTCCTACGAGCAGTACTTC,CASSFPSGILSYEQYF
NA,14,TRBJ2-3,TRBD2,TRBV7-3,TGTGCCAGCAGCTTGGATGGGGACTATGATACGCAGTATTTT,CASSLDGDYDTQYF
NA,15,TRBJ2-5,NA,TRBV5-6,TGTGCCAGCAGCAATGGCAGGGGGGACTCGGAGACCCAGTACTTC,CASSNGRGDSETQYF
NA,13,TRBJ2-1,NA,TRBV20-1,TGCAGTGCTAGTGATGGTCTCGCCGACTGGCAGTTCTTC,CSASDGLADWQFF
many,13,TRBJ1-2,NA,TRBV6-1,TGTGCCAGCAGAAAAAGTCAGGACTATGGCTACACCTTC,CASRKSQDYGYTF
few,15,TRBJ2-1,TRBD1,TRBV5-4,TGTGCCAGCAGCTTGGTGGGACAGGGTAACAATGAGCAGTTCTTC,CASSLVGQGNNEQFF
few,19,TRBJ1-4,NA,TRBV6-2/TRBV6-3,TGTGCCAGCAGTTACTCGAAAATTAAAGGACAAAAGGGAAATGAAAAACTGTTTTTT,CASSYSKIKGQKGNEKLFF
few,15,TRBJ2-3,NA,TRBV7-9,TGTGCCAGCAGCCCCTGGACTGGGCGGTTGGGTACGCAGTATTTT,CASSPWTGRLGTQYF
NA,13,TRBJ2-3,NA,TRBV24-1,TGTGCCACCAGTGACTTCAACACAGATACGCAGTATTTT,CATSDFNTDTQYF
few,14,TRBJ2-3,NA,TRBV7-2,TGTGCCAGCAGCCTATTCAGGAGCTCAGATACGCAGTATTTT,CASSLFRSSDTQYF
NA,14,TRBJ2-3,TRBD2,TRBV10-3,TGTGCCATCACCCCGGGACTAGGGACAGATACGCAGTATTTT,CAITPGLGTDTQYF
NA,15,TRBJ1-5,TRBD1,TRBV7-2,TGTGCCAGCAGCTTCGACAGGGGGCGAAATCAGCCCCAGCATTTT,CASSFDRGRNQPQHF
once,15,TRBJ1-2,NA,TRBV28,TGTGCCGGCAGTAGGGCGGCGACGGGAGGCTATGGCTACACCTTC,CAGSRAATGGYGYTF
NA,16,TRBJ2-1,TRBD1,TRBV5-1,TGCGCCAGCAGCTCCCTAGGACAGGGCTCCTACAATGAGCAGTTCTTC,CASSSLGQGSYNEQFF
NA,14,TRBJ2-1,NA,TRBV19,TGTGCCAGTAGTCCTCGGACTGGATACAATAAGCAGTTCTTC,CASSPRTGYNKQFF
NA,15,TRBJ1-4,NA,TRBV6-6,TGTGCCGGCAGTTACTCGCGGGACAACCATGAAAAACTGTTTTTT,CAGSYSRDNHEKLFF
few,15,TRBJ2-3,NA,TRBV5-5,TGTGCCAGCAGCACCACTAAAGCCCTCACAGATACGCAGTATTTT,CASSTTKALTDTQYF
few,13,TRBJ2-3,NA,TRBV28,TGTGCCAGCAGCGGGGAAGGCACAGATACGCAGTATTTT,CASSGEGTDTQYF
NA,14,TRBJ2-7,NA,TRBV6-6,TGTGCCAGCAGTTACTACACTTATACCTACGAGCAGTACTTC,CASSYYTYTYEQYF
NA,12,TRBJ2-7,NA,TRBV4-3,TGCGCCAGCAGCCAAGAAGGGTACGAGCAGTACTTC,CASSQEGYEQYF
NA,15,TRBJ2-7,TRBD2,TRBV15,TGTGCCACCAGCAGAGCGGGACTAGATGCCTACGAGCAGTGCTTC,CATSRAGLDAYEQCF
NA,15,TRBJ1-5,TRBD1,TRBV4-1,TGCGCCAGCAGCCAAGACGACAGGGTAGATCAGCCCCAGCATTTT,CASSQDDRVDQPQHF
NA,16,TRBJ2-5,TRBD2,TRBV11-2,TGTGCCAGCAGCTCCCTCAGCTGGCGGGAGAGAGAGACCCAGTACTTC,CASSSLSWRERETQYF
few,13,TRBJ1-4,TRBD1,TRBV15,TGTGCCACCGAGGACAGGGCTAATGAAAAACTGTTTTTT,CATEDRANEKLFF
many,11,TRBJ2-7,NA,TRBV24-1,TGTGCCACCAGTAGCGGCTACGAGCAGTACTTC,CATSSGYEQYF
many,14,TRBJ2-7,TRBD2,TRBV27,TGTGCCAGCAGTCTTGGACTAGCGGGACGGGAGCAGTACTTC,CASSLGLAGREQYF
few,14,TRBJ2-7,NA,TRBV7-2,TGTGCCAGCACCTTACGACAGCGCACCTACGAGCAGTACTTC,CASTLRQRTYEQYF
NA,14,TRBJ1-3,NA,TRBV5-1,TGCGCCAGCAGCCCCGGGGGCGATGGAAACACCATATATTTT,CASSPGGDGNTIYF
NA,14,TRBJ1-2,TRBD1,TRBV24-1,TGTGCCACCAGTGACTCCGGGACAGCCTATGGCTACACCTTC,CATSDSGTAYGYTF
many,14,TRBJ2-7,NA,TRBV6-2/TRBV6-3,TGTGCCAGCAGTTACTCTATAGGCACCTACGAGCAGTACTTC,CASSYSIGTYEQYF
NA,14,TRBJ2-1,NA,TRBV7-9,TGTGCCAGCAGTTTTTGGGCAATTCAGGATGAGCAGTTCTTC,CASSFWAIQDEQFF
NA,16,TRBJ2-1,TRBD2,TRBV7-9,TGTGCCAGCAGCTTACTGGGACTAGCGGGATCCAATGAGCAGTTCTTC,CASSLLGLAGSNEQFF